This T cell receptor beta chain was profiled in a study of cytomegalovirus exposure and HLA in healthy donors (TCRdb year 2017). For the study in its entirety: In an earlier analysis of 450 to 750 of the donors, 250 to 300 Gb of sequence data and 95 million to 130 million unique TCR beta sequences from 150 million to 200 million T cells were reported. The T cell repertoires of 666 subjects were profiled by immunosequencing and related to cytomegalovirus serostatus. HLA typing included class I and class II loci at four-digit resolution. Because of strong linkage in the cohort, a handful of DR-DQ haplotypes were treated as single units for association and clustering. All discovery cohort repertoires had been generated using a single sequencing platform. An early release that covered about 600 HLA-typed donors contained around 330 gigabases of sequencing data and about 93 million unique TCR sequences. To decide whether each TCR beta V gene segment behaved as functional or pseudogenic, an earlier analysis of 587 of the donors relied on high-throughput TCR beta sequencing. Among 350 to 400 genotyped donors of the cohort, an average of approximately 240,000 unique TCR beta nucleotide sequences were sequenced per donor, 15% to 20% of them non-productive. To study patterns of TCR occurrence, a later analysis re-analyzed previously published TCR beta repertoires from several hundred donors and added high-resolution HLA genotyping. Rather than drawing on any new phenotypic data, the later analysis identified candidate immune exposures from TCR beta sequences and the way those sequences occurred across donors. The number of donors typed differed by locus, with 629-630 for A, B, C, DRB1 and DQB1, roughly 520 for DQA1, over 600 for DPA1, and 400 to 490 for DPB1. Alongside the repertoire data, information on donor age, sex, ethnicity and CMV serostatus was compiled. The study aimed to test whether cataloging public T cell receptors could reveal signatures of past pathogen exposure. To predict cytomegalovirus infection status, the study combined high-throughput TCR immunosequencing, statistical association of individual TCRs with disease status, and machine learning. The genetic ancestry cluster associated with self-reported Caucasian donors included 70% to 85% of the 398 genotyped donors. A later genetic analysis took genome-wide SNP genotypes for 398 of the 666 donors and used that subset as a discovery cohort. Along with the approximately 600-subject first cohort, a separate validation cohort of over a hundred different subjects was used.

Concerning this clone itself: The antigen it binds to is not known. The sample holds no much larger clone one base away, and base qualities are not on file.

The cohort comprised around 700 healthy bone marrow donors. At the time of sampling, every cohort member was nominally healthy, though immune exposures that went unrecorded were likely present. The donor tested CMV seronegative and was one of the 352 seronegative cohort members. Each donor provided a peripheral blood sample, and peripheral blood mononuclear cells were used for TCR beta sequencing. Genomic DNA was extracted from the blood cell samples with the Qiagen DNeasy Blood Extraction Kit. What the research found in general, with its limitations: It was suggested by the authors that the approach could potentially be generalized to other disease states and immunological phenotypes. In a later analysis, HLA-associated TCR beta chains were found to be more clonally expanded and to have lower generation probabilities than equally common non-associated chains. Presence/absence analyses assumed roughly uniform sequencing depth across donors, an assumption that may not hold. An association between a missense DCLRE1C variant and V-gene and J-gene trimming of TCR beta chains was found in a later genetic analysis and replicated in an independent cohort. The cohort was sequenced for TCR beta chains only, and without alpha or paired-chain data the features that could be detected were limited. The only immune exposure information available for the cohort was CMV serostatus. Linkage disequilibrium might explain the correlated functional status among segregating V segments, but an unknown experimental factor could not be ruled out. At a false discovery rate of 0.05, a later analysis linked approximately 18,000 TCR beta sequences to specific HLA alleles. The 87-base-pair reads could not distinguish some IMGT-functional V segments, including TRBV6-2 and TRBV6-3, so those segments were excluded. A later analysis found that most CMV-associated TCR beta chains appeared HLA-restricted, with HLA associations seemingly driven largely by CMV exposure. Most TCR sequences were seen in very few donors, while some public TCRs were found in many individuals. A later genetic analysis reported fewer N-insertions in productive TCRs among donors in an Asian-associated ancestry cluster than the approximately 700-donor mean. Broadly in line with IMGT annotations, most TCR beta V segments showed up in productive rearrangements about 87% or about 30% of the time in an earlier analysis of around 550 of the donors. HLA typing was unavailable for some donors at each locus, so association tests used only the typed subset. The classifier was reported to diagnose cytomegalovirus status with high specificity and sensitivity in both the original and validation cohorts. Three of the identified cytomegalovirus-associated TCR beta chains were confirmed in vitro to be specific for cytomegalovirus antigens. A further reported finding was that TCR beta sequences accurately predicted the HLA-A and HLA-B alleles for most subjects in the first cohort. Assigning TCR associations to individual alleles was difficult when HLA alleles, especially DR and DQ, strongly co-occurred. The study listed 150 to 200 TCR beta chains as associated with cytomegalovirus. A group of highly shared sequence variants was considered likely to be a technical artifact of the sequencing pipeline. Some 15 rarely observed V segments, including chromosome 9 orphons, were excluded from the earlier analysis of several hundred of the donors because counts were too low. In a later analysis, TCR association rates were found to vary across HLA loci, with the most associated TCRs seen for DRB1 alleles and the fewest for HLA-C alleles. Several of the top co-occurrence clusters appeared to be linked to parvovirus B19, influenza, CMV and Epstein-Barr virus, according to a later analysis.

The germline V gene (reference sequence) yields SGHNT for CDR1 and YYREEE for CDR2. The germline V end is reduced by 0 bases and the J end by 2 bases; junction bases left unmatched: 0. The CDR3 holds 16 amino acids from the cysteine to the phenylalanine. CDR3 DNA is the only sequence kept; it has 48 bases, read in frame from the first base. Library prep was done by the immunoSEQ multiplex PCR assay. For the multiplex PCR, a mixture combining 60 forward primers for TCR Vbeta segments and 13 reverse primers for TCR Jbeta segments was used. The CDR3 region of rearranged TCR beta genes was amplified from genomic DNA by a multiplex PCR assay. The Illumina HiSeq System was used to sequence the amplified TCR beta libraries as 87-base-pair reads. The original pipeline was this. A later analysis counted about 80 million unique TCR beta chains across the 640 or so repertoires, and 10 million to 11 million of these chains were shared by at least two donors. Raw reads were error-corrected and collapsed into unique sequences with a nearest-neighbor algorithm that merged closely related sequences to remove PCR and sequencing errors. To assign V, D and J gene segments, CDR3 sequences were aligned to IMGT reference sequences. For a sequence to be retained, a match of at least six nucleotides was required to both a V gene segment and a J gene segment. A rearrangement was called productive if the CDR3 had no stop codons and remained in frame with V and J, and every other rearrangement was called non-productive. Following IMGT convention, CDR3 was defined as the stretch from the second conserved V-encoded cysteine to the conserved J-encoded phenylalanine. The earlier analysis of a few hundred of the donors excluded any sequence lacking an unambiguous match to a single V gene segment. An earlier analysis of a few hundred of the donors called V segments functional above 56.7% productive rearrangements and segregating when the between-donor standard deviation exceeded 5%. A statistical classification framework was built for diagnosing cytomegalovirus status from the catalog of TCR beta chain sequences. A later analysis assigned V and J genes by comparing TCR nucleotide sequences with IMGT/GENE-DB human TR gene sequences. The TCRdist pipeline was used in a later analysis to assign CDR3 sequences and most-parsimonious VDJ recombination scenarios. A later analysis defined each TCR beta chain by its CDR3 amino acid sequence plus V-gene family, and excluded reads lacking a unique V-gene family. In a later analysis, fewer than 650 highly shared, low-generation-probability nucleotide sequences were removed to address suspected cross-contamination and a sequencing artifact. A later analysis calculated a clonal expansion index for each public chain from normalized within-repertoire ranks of inferred template counts. A later analysis computed generation probabilities with a VDJ recombination model fitted to out-of-frame rearrangements, and checked the results against IGoR. Hypergeometric tests were used in a later analysis to score TCR-TCR, TCR-HLA and TCR-CMV co-occurrence, with a repertoire-size bias correction applied to the TCR pairs. A later analysis estimated false discovery rates by permuting HLA or CMV assignments 20 times. In a later analysis, co-occurring TCRs were grouped using DBSCAN, with TCRdist sequence similarity added in when clustering inside HLA-allele-positive subsets. For co-occurrence clustering, repertoires with fewer than 30,000 or more than 120,000 public chains were excluded, along with four to six repertoires with anomalous nucleotide sharing. Sourced from immuneACCESS, this table was stored by TCRdb with only in-frame sequences that have V and J called. A share of the clones is absent; for the studies checked, an unresolved V gene accounts for under half, and the remainder has no known explanation. V, J and clone size were drawn from that table, and D and trimming were deduced from the DNA. Present in this sample are 150,000 to 200,000 clones, around three quarters of which were seen just once. Of the sample, about 2.5% falls within the top ten clones.

Sequencing was carried out using PBMCs. This chain is built from TRBV5-4 and TRBJ2-1, with 12 junctional bases fitting TRBD2. This receptor was taken from a woman aged 45-59 years in good health and CMV-seronegative. The DNA reads as follows: TGTGCCAGCAGCTTGGGGACTAGCGGGACCTACAATGAGCAGTTCTTC. This sequence encodes CASSLGTSGTYNEQFF.